This T cell receptor beta chain is from a study of T-cell memory formation after mild COVID-19. The sample holds a few counts of this clonotype. The antigen is undetermined. Germline V CDR1 and CDR2: MGHDK, SYGVNS. CDR3 length equals 15 residues. Trimming pared 3 bases from V and 0 bases from J, leaving 6 bases between. Using constant-segment primers, 5'RACE produced TCR alpha and TCR beta cDNA libraries carrying sample barcodes and UMIs. TCRdb recomputed calls from the 5' RACE reads with MiXCR, one row per CDR3 protein. Of roughly 110,000 distinct CDR3 sequences in the sample, around 15% were seen once. Study-level results: Contracting clones from day 15 to 85 had balanced CD4/CD8; later expanders favoured CD4+.

The chain uses TRBV25-1 and TRBJ2-6; D remains unclear. This TCR was sampled from a man aged 18 to 29 who had mild COVID-19 (a few samples of this study predate the infection). Cell type and time point are not known. The sample taken for sequencing was PBMCs or a T cell subset sorted from them (not recorded which). The CDR3 DNA is TGTGCCAGCAGTGAGGATCACTCTGGGGCCAACGTCCTGACTTTC. Protein product: CASSEDHSGANVLTF.